This T cell receptor (beta chain) originates from a study of shared clonotypes between healthy human individuals. J lost 2 bases, V lost 4 bases, and 10 bases had no gene match. CDR3 length: 16 residues. CDR1 is MGHRA, CDR2 YSYEKL, per germline. Per the original data handling: With immunoSEQ giving junction-only sequences and no quality scores, filtering differed. Repertoires were generated with immunoSEQ multiplex PCR, while TCRdb's copy carries only in-frame clones and drops some. V and J calls and clone size follow that table, whereas D and trimming were derived from the DNA. The sample carries a few million clones, 95% recorded once. Study-level points and caveats: In having few donors, the study represented limited genetic and exposure-history diversity.

CD4+ cell separation produced CD45RA+ naive and CD45RA-negative memory subsets. Worth noting for this clone: The antigen is undetermined.

The J gene is TRBJ2-7, the V gene TRBV4-1; TRBD1 matches at 8 bases. The specimen was naive CD4+ T cells sorted from blood. The subset here: CD45RA+ positively selected. The sequence derives from a man between 18 and 35 years old in good health. The chain's CDR3 is CASSRDQGARTYEQYF. The CDR3 region has the DNA TGCGCCAGCAGCCGAGACCAGGGGGCGCGGACCTACGAGCAGTACTTC.